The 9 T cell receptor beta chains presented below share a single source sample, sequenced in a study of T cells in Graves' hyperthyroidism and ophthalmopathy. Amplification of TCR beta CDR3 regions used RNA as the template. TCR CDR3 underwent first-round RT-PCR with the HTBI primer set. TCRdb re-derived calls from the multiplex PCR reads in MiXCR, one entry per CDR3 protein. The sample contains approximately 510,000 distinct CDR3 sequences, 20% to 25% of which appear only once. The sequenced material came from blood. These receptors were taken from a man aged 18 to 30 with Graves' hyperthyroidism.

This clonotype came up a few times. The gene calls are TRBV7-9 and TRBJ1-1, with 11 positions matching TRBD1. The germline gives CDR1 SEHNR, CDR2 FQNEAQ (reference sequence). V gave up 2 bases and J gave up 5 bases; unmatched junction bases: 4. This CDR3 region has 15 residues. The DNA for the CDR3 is TGTGCCAGCAGCTTACGGACAGGGGGCGCGACTGAAGCTTTCTTT. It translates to CASSLRTGGATEAFF.

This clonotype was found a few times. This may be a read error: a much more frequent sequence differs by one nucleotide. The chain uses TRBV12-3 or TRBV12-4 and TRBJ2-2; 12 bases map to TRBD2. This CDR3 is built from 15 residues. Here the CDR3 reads CAGSPLAGGSGELFF. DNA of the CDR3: TGTGCCGGCAGCCCACTAGCGGGGGGCTCCGGGGAGCTGTTTTTT.

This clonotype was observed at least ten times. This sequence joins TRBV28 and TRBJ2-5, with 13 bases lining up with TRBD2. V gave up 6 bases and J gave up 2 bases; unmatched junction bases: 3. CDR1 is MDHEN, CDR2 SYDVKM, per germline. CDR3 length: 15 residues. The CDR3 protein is CASRLTSGGQETQYF. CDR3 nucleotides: TGTGCCAGCAGATTGACTAGCGGGGGGCAAGAGACCCAGTACTTC.

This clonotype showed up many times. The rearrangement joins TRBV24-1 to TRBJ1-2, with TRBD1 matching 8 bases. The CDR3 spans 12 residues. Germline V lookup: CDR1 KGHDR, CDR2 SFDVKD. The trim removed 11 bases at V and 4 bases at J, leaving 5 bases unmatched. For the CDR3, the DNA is TGTGCCATCAGGGGGCCTACCTATGGCTACACCTTC. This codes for CAIRGPTYGYTF.

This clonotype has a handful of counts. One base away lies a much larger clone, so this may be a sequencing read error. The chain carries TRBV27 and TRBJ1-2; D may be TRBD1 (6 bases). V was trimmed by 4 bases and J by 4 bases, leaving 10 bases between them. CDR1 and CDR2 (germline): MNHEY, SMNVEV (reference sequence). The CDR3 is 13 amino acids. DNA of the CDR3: TGTGCCAGCAGTTCGGACAGTTCCTATGGCTACACCTTC. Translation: CASSSDSSYGYTF.

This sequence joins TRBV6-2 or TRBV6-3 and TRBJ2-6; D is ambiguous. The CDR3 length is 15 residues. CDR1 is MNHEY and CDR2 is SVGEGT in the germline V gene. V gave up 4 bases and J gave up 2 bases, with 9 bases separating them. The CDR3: CASSSTVAGANVLTF. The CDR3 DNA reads TGTGCCAGCAGTTCAACAGTAGCTGGGGCCAACGTCCTGACTTTC.

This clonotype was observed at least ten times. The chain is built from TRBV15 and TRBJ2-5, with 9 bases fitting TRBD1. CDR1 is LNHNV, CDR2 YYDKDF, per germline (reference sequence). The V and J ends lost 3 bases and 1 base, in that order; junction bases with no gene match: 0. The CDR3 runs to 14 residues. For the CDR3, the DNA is TGTGCCACCAGCAGGACAGGGGGCCAAGAGACCCAGTACTTC. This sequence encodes CATSRTGGQETQYF.

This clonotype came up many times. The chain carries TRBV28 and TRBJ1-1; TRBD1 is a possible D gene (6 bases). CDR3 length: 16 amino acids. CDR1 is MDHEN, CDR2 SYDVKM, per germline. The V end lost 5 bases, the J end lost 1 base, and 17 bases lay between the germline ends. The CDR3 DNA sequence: TGTGCCAGCAGTCCACTCCCCCCAGGGGAGAACACTGAAGCTTTCTTT. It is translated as CASSPLPPGENTEAFF.

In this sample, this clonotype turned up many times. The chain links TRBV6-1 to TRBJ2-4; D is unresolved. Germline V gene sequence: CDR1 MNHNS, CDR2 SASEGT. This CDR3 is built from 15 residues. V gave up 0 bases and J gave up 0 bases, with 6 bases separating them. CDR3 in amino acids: CASSEAALAKNIQYF. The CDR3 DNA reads TGTGCCAGCAGTGAAGCTGCCCTAGCCAAAAACATTCAGTACTTC.